Below are 25 T cell receptor beta chains sequenced from a single sample in a study of identical twins. TCRdb itself ran the 5' RACE reads through MiXCR, one entry per CDR3 protein. There are hundreds of thousands of distinct CDR3 sequences in the sample; 10% to 15% occur only once, and under 2% lies in the top ten. This sample was shared with a second study, whose subject was yellow fever vaccine responses in identical twins.

Sample: PBMCs. These receptors all come from a woman between 18 and 30 years old in good health.

The chain carries TRBV18 and TRBJ2-5, with TRBD2 matching over 7 bases. V lost 3 bases to trimming and J lost 4 bases; unmatched junction nucleotides: 8. CDR3 length: 15 amino acids. Germline CDR1 reads KGHSH; CDR2 reads LQKENI. The CDR3 loop is CASSPGTMKRETQYF. As DNA, the CDR3 is TGTGCCAGCTCACCCGGGACTATGAAGCGAGAGACCCAGTACTTC.

The J gene is TRBJ2-3, the V gene TRBV12-3 or TRBV12-4; TRBD1 matches 8 bases. V dropped 5 bases and J dropped 4; count of bases not matched to a gene: 11. The CDR3 contains 16 residues. The DNA for the CDR3 is TGTGCCAGCAGTCCTTTACAGGGGGTTGGTCCAGATACGCAGTATTTT. This gives the protein CASSPLQGVGPDTQYF.

This chain uses TRBV18 with TRBJ2-5; D unclear. The CDR3 runs to 13 residues. CDR1 and CDR2 from the germline V gene are KGHSH and LQKENI. The ends were cut back, 2 bases at V and 4 bases at J, with 8 bases in the middle. The CDR3 DNA follows: TGTGCCAGCTCACCAATCTCAGCAGAGACCCAGTACTTC. Its translation: CASSPISAETQYF.

The V and J genes are TRBV7-6 and TRBJ2-7; 10 bases fit TRBD2. Germline V gene sequence: CDR1 SGHVS, CDR2 FNYEAQ. Trimming took 3 bases from V and 6 from J; bases not matched to a gene: 14. The CDR3 loop spans 17 amino acids. The CDR3 is CASSFAPMGLATGEQYF. In nucleotides, the CDR3 is TGTGCCAGCAGCTTCGCCCCCATGGGACTAGCGACGGGCGAGCAGTACTTC.

As to this clonotype: The junction and the germline gene differ at one end; a read error may be behind it. The chain links TRBV7-3 to TRBJ2-6; maybe TRBD2 (6 bases). The CDR3 runs 18 residues. Germline V CDR1 and CDR2: SGHTA, FQGTGA. Here the CDR3 reads CTSCAVTSGVSGANVLTF. CDR3 nucleotides: TGTACCAGCTGTGCTGTGACTAGTGGAGTCTCTGGGGCCAACGTCCTGACTTTC.

CDR3 sequence reads: CASSFSDRATDTQYF. The CDR3, as DNA: TGTGCCAGCAGTTTCTCGGATCGAGCGACAGATACGCAGTATTTT. J is TRBJ2-3 and V is TRBV28; D is uncertain. Germline assignment: CDR1 MDHEN and CDR2 SYDVKM. V gave up 3 bases and J gave up 3 bases, with 13 bases separating them. The CDR3 spans 15 residues.

This clonotype has more than one count but fewer than ten. This rearrangement joins TRBV3-1 to TRBJ1-1; D is unclear. The CDR3 extends over 14 amino acids. V was shortened by 0 bases and J by 5 bases, with 10 bases between the two germline ends. CDR1 and CDR2 from the germline V gene are LGHDT and YNNKEL (reference sequence). In DNA form, the CDR3 reads TGTGCCAGCAGCCAAGATCCCCGGTGGACTGAAGCTTTCTTT. The encoded protein is CASSQDPRWTEAFF.

This clonotype was counted a few times. The V gene is TRBV7-9, the J gene TRBJ2-7, with D unclear. This CDR3 is built from 15 residues. Germline loops: CDR1 SEHNR, CDR2 FQNEAQ (reference sequence). V gave up 0 bases and J gave up 2 bases, with 11 bases separating them. CDR3 loop: CASSLARHGPYEQYF. The CDR3, as DNA: TGTGCCAGCAGCTTAGCAAGACATGGGCCCTACGAGCAGTACTTC.

This clonotype has ten or more counts. V gene TRBV10-3 combines with J gene TRBJ1-1, with D maybe TRBD1 (5 bases). CDR1 is ENHRY and CDR2 is SYGVKD in the germline V gene. The V gene lost 0 bases and the J gene lost 11 bases, with 19 bases spanning the gap. The length of the CDR3 is 15 residues. This CDR3 is CAISESSPGGPAAFF. CDR3 nucleotides: TGTGCCATCAGTGAGTCTTCTCCCGGGGGACCTGCGGCTTTCTTT.

This clonotype turned up a few times. The J gene is TRBJ2-1, the V gene TRBV20-1, with 11 bases fitting TRBD2. V shed 5 bases and J 7 bases; nucleotides not matched to a gene: 10. This CDR3 is 15 amino acids long. The V gene's germline CDR1 is DFQATT and CDR2 SNEGSKA (reference sequence). CDR3 in amino acids: CSAYLLAGDRNEQFF. CDR3 nucleotides: TGCAGTGCTTACCTACTAGCGGGAGATCGGAATGAGCAGTTCTTC.

This clonotype was recorded many times. The chain combines TRBV12-3 or TRBV12-4 with TRBJ1-4; D not resolved. The length of the CDR3 is 15 residues. Trimming took off 5 bases at V and 9 bases at J, with 19 bases between the two ends. The CDR3 is CASSPQQLPNQKLFF. DNA for the CDR3: TGTGCCAGCAGTCCGCAACAGCTACCGAATCAAAAACTGTTTTTT.

The rearrangement uses TRBV25-1 and TRBJ2-2; D unclear. The CDR3 extends over 12 amino acids. Between the trimmed V and J ends, which lost 4 bases and 7 bases, there was a span of 7 bases. The germline V gene has CDR1 MGHDK and CDR2 SYGVNS. The CDR3 spells CASSGSGGELFF. The CDR3 DNA reads as TGTGCCAGCAGTGGGTCGGGCGGGGAGCTGTTTTTT. The whole variable domain, remainder taken from reference TRBV25-1 and TRBJ2-2, is EADIYQTPRYLVIGTGKKITLECSQTMGHDKMYWYQQDPGMELHLIHYSYGVNSTEKGDLSSESTVSRIRTEHFPLTLESARPSHTSQYLCASSGSGGELFFGEGSRLTVL.

The J gene is TRBJ2-2, the V gene TRBV12-3 or TRBV12-4; 10 nucleotides agree with TRBD2. With 2 bases clipped from V and 5 bases from J, the junction kept 11 bases outside the gene matches. CDR3 size: 18 residues. CDR3 protein: CASSLLGSGRSRTGELFF. Here the CDR3 DNA reads TGTGCCAGCAGTTTATTGGGTAGCGGGAGGTCAAGAACCGGGGAGCTGTTTTTT.

The table lists this clonotype with a few counts. The chain links TRBV2 to TRBJ1-2; no reliable D call. The CDR3 extends over 14 amino acids. CDR1 is SNHLY and CDR2 is FYNNEI in the germline V gene. Trimming removed 8 bases from V and 0 bases from J, with 13 bases in between. CDR3 residues: CASPRVPTNYGYTF. The CDR3 coding sequence is TGTGCCAGCCCCCGGGTCCCAACTAACTATGGCTACACCTTC. Drawing the rest from reference TRBV2 and TRBJ1-2, the complete variable domain is EPEVTQTPSHQVTQMGQEVILRCVPISNHLYFYWYRQILGQKVEFLVSFYNNEISEKSEIFDDQFSVERPDGSNFTLKIRSTKLEDSAMYFCASPRVPTNYGYTFGSGTRLTVV.

The chain carries TRBV15 and TRBJ2-3, with 13 bases fitting TRBD2. After removal of 0 bases from V and 0 bases from J, the junction contained 6 bases not matched to a gene. Germline CDR1 reads LNHNV; CDR2 reads YYDKDF (reference sequence). CDR3 length: 19 amino acids. CDR3 region: CATSRDLTSGRTSTDTQYF. CDR3 sequence (DNA): TGTGCCACCAGCAGAGATTTGACTAGCGGGAGGACTAGCACAGATACGCAGTATTTT. The complete variable domain, with remaining parts taken from reference TRBV15 and TRBJ2-3, reads DAMVIQNPRYQVTQFGKPVTLSCSQTLNHNVMYWYQQKSSQAPKLLFHYYDKDFNNEADTPDNFQSRRPNTSFCFLDIRSPGLGDTAMYLCATSRDLTSGRTSTDTQYFGPGTRLTVL.

This clonotype was seen a few times. The rearrangement uses TRBV20-1 and TRBJ2-5; possibly TRBD1 for D (6 bases). The germline V gene has CDR1 DFQATT and CDR2 SNEGSKA (reference sequence). Between the trimmed V and J ends, which lost 3 bases and 1 base, there was a span of 6 bases. The CDR3 contains 12 residues. The CDR3 nucleotides are TGCAGTGCTAGGGGGGCCCAAGAGACCCAGTACTTC. Encoded protein: CSARGAQETQYF.

Turning to this clonotype: A read error may produce the germline difference seen at one junction end. This chain links TRBV3-1 with TRBJ2-5; 13 nucleotides agree with TRBD2. The V gene's germline CDR1 is LGHDT and CDR2 YNNKEL (reference sequence). The CDR3 totals 19 residues. CDR3: CATSQEVTSGGALGETQYF. Here the CDR3 DNA reads TGTGCCACCAGCCAAGAGGTCACTAGCGGGGGGGCGCTAGGGGAGACCCAGTACTTC.

This clonotype has more than one count but fewer than ten. The chain couples TRBV3-1 to TRBJ2-1; D is possibly TRBD2 (5 bases). The germline CDR1 and CDR2 sequences are LGHDT and YNNKEL (reference sequence). The CDR3 has 13 residues. V was shortened by 6 bases and J by 5 bases, with 11 bases between the two germline ends. The CDR3 region has the DNA TGTGCCAGCAGAGTAGCCGGGAACAATGAGCAGTTCTTC. Amino acids: CASRVAGNNEQFF.

Only a few counts were recorded for this clonotype. The V call is TRBV4-2, the J call TRBJ1-6; 10 bases align to TRBD1. Trimming at V came to 3 bases and at J to 10 bases, leaving 6 bases not matched to a gene. Germline CDR1 is LGHNA and CDR2 is YNFKEQ. The CDR3 consists of 15 residues. The CDR3 region has the DNA TGTGCCAGCAGCCAGGAGGGACAGGGGAGATCACCCCTCCACTTT. It codes for CASSQEGQGRSPLHF.

This rearrangement joins TRBV12-3 or TRBV12-4 to TRBJ1-1; 7 nucleotides agree with TRBD1. With V trimmed by 7 bases and J by 3 bases, 20 bases remained unmatched. The CDR3 spans 18 residues. CDR3 in DNA: TGTGCCAGCACCCCAAAAAAGGACAGGTGGGGGGATTACACTGAAGCTTTCTTT. Translating it yields CASTPKKDRWGDYTEAFF.

This clonotype occurred a few times. This chain links TRBV6-5 with TRBJ1-1; D ambiguous. The CDR3 has 14 residues. Trimming took 6 bases from V and 1 from J, leaving 12 bases between them. Germline assignment: CDR1 MNHEY and CDR2 SVGAGI. DNA for the CDR3: TGTGCCAGCAGCTTACCCAACGGGAACACTGAAGCTTTCTTT. Translation gives CASSLPNGNTEAFF.

This clonotype showed up just a few times. The chain joins TRBV7-9 to TRBJ1-6, with D possibly TRBD1 on 5 matching bases. V was pared by 1 base and J by 6 bases, with 10 bases between. CDR1 is SEHNR, CDR2 FQNEAQ, per germline (reference sequence). This CDR3 has 15 residues. The CDR3 spells CASSLVQGTNSPLHF. CDR3 nucleotides: TGTGCCAGCAGCTTAGTGCAGGGAACTAATTCACCCCTCCACTTT.

This clonotype showed up just a few times. The junction departs from the called germline gene at one end, perhaps through a read error. The chain carries TRBV6-2 or TRBV6-3 and TRBJ1-1, with D uncertain. CDR1 is MNHEY and CDR2 is SVGEGT in the germline V gene. There are 15 residues in the CDR3. The CDR3: CASSDSGGWSTEAFF. CDR3 in DNA: TGTGCCAGCAGTGACTCGGGAGGGTGGAGCACTGAAGCTTTCTTT.

The chain uses TRBV29-1 and TRBJ2-3; 9 nucleotides agree with TRBD2. Germline V gene sequence: CDR1 SQVTM, CDR2 ANQGSEA. V dropped 2 bases and J dropped 3; count of bases not matched to a gene: 9. CDR3 size: 16 residues. CDR3 protein: CSVERVSGSTTDTQYF. DNA of the CDR3: TGCAGCGTTGAAAGAGTTAGCGGGAGTACTACAGATACGCAGTATTTT.

This clonotype was recorded a few times. The chain links TRBV5-4 to TRBJ2-1, with D perhaps TRBD1 (6 bases). Deletions cut 0 bases from V and 4 bases from J, with 29 bases between. This CDR3 has 21 amino acids. Looked up from germline, CDR1 is SGHNT and CDR2 is YYREEE (reference sequence). The CDR3 DNA reads TGTGCCAGCAGCTTGGCGACTTTGGGGGCTAGTCACCCGAGGGCTTACAATGAGCAGTTCTTC. Residues: CASSLATLGASHPRAYNEQFF.